A single count supports the clone carrying this TCR beta chain. The entry originates in a study of blood T cell repertoires in COVID-19. Looking at the study overall: The United States, Italy and Spain supplied acute and convalescent COVID-19 samples.

CDR3 size: 15 residues. Germline V lookup: CDR1 LNHDA, CDR2 SQIVND (reference sequence). V shed 6 bases, J shed 3 bases, and the junction held 8 bases outside the gene matches. The method was immunoSEQ multiplex PCR; TCRdb's version includes in-frame clones alone and lacks a portion of them. This table holds some 170,000 clones, 82% found once. The sample comprised peripheral blood. This receptor was obtained from a woman between 65 and 79 years old with acute or convalescent COVID-19. This chain connects TRBV19 to TRBJ2-3; 8 bases are shared with TRBD1. The CDR3 is CASSRGRGRTDTQYF. The DNA of the CDR3 is TGTGCCAGTAGCCGAGGCAGGGGGCGTACAGATACGCAGTATTTT.